What follows is one T cell receptor beta chain and its context. This entry belongs to a study of blood T cell repertoires in COVID-19. About the study: COVID-19 samples collected from the United States, Italy and Spain covered acute and convalescent phases. PBMCs, B-cell-depleted T cells, or T cells were the source of the cDNA or gDNA that made up the material.

Original processing notes: Estimation of nucleated cell counts was performed using reference gene primer amplification. Measured with immunoSEQ multiplex PCR; TCRdb has only the in-frame clones, and not every one. D and trimming come from the DNA, and the V and J calls and clone size come from that table. The profile shows 270,000 or so clones, 84% of them singletons. The CDR3 sequence is 16 residues long. V lost 0 bases to trimming and J lost 0 bases; unmatched junction nucleotides: 5. Germline values: CDR1 SGHNT, CDR2 YYREEE (reference sequence). This chain links TRBV5-4 with TRBJ1-2, with TRBD1 identical over 7 bases. The sequencing input was peripheral blood. This clonotype was sampled from a human donor in a cohort sampled during active COVID-19. The CDR3 loop reads CASSLAGQLPNYGYTF. As DNA, the CDR3 is TGTGCCAGCAGCTTGGCGGGACAGCTTCCTAACTATGGCTACACCTTC.